This section outlines one TCR beta chain sequence together with its context. The antigen is not known. This entry belongs to a study of T cell responses to AZD1222 COVID-19 vaccine. General study results and limits: CD4 TCRs associated with vaccination spanned spike, dominating at 160-218 and 743-854. Increased Spike-specific TCR breadth and depth were observed after two AZD1222 doses.

Trimming shortened V by 5 bases and J by 4 bases, and 11 bases separated the two germline ends. The CDR3 spans 13 residues. Germline CDR1 SEHNR, CDR2 FQNEAQ (reference sequence). Data came from immunoSEQ multiplex PCR; TCRdb stores just in-frame clones and leaves some out. Of about 130,000 clones in the sample, nearly 90% were seen once. V and J are TRBV7-9 and TRBJ1-2; D possibly corresponds to TRBD1 (6 bases). The receptor was isolated from an adult who received the AZD1222 COVID-19 vaccine. The sequences come from peripheral blood, collected 28 days after the second AZD1222 dose. The CDR3 protein is CASSITGIYGYTF. The CDR3 DNA sequence: TGTGCCAGCAGCATTACAGGGATCTATGGCTACACCTTC. Looking up the rest from reference TRBV7-9 and TRBJ1-2 gives the full variable domain: DTGVSQNPRHKITKRGQNVTFRCDPISEHNRLYWYRQTLGQGPEFLTYFQNEAQLEKSRLLSDRFSAERPKGSFSTLEIQRTEQGDSAMYLCASSITGIYGYTFGSGTRLTVV.